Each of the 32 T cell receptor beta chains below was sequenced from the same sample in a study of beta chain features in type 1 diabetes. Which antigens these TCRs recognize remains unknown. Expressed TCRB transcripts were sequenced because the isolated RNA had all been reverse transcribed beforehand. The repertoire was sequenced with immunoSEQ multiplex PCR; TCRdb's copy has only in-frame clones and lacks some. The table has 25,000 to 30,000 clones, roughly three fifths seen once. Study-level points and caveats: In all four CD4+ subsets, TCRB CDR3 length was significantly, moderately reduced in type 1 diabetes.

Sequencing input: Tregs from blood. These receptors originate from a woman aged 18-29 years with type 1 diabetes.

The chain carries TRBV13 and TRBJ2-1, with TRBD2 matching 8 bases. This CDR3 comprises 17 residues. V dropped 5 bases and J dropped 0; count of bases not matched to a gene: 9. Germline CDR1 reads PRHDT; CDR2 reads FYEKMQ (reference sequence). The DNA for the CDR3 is TGTGCCAGCAGCCTTAGCGGGGCGAAGAGCTCCTACAATGAGCAGTTCTTC. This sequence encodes CASSLSGAKSSYNEQFF. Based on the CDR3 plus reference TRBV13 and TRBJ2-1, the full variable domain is AAGVIQSPRHLIKEKRETATLKCYPIPRHDTVYWYQQGPGQDPQFLISFYEKMQSDKGSIPDRFSAQQFSDYHSELNMSSLELGDSALYFCASSLSGAKSSYNEQFFGPGTRLTVL.

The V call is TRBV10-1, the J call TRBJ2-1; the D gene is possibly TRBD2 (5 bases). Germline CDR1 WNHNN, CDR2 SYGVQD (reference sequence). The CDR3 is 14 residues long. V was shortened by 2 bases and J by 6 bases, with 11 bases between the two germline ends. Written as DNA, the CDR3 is TGCGCCAGCAGTGAGGCGGCGGGCCGCAATGAGCAGTTCTTC. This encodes CASSEAAGRNEQFF.

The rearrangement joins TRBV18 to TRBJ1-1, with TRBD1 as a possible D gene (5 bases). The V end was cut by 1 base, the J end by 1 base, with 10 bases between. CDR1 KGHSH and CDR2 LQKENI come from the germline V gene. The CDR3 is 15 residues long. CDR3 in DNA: TGTGCCAGCTCACCACGGCAGGGCGAGAACACTGAAGCTTTCTTT. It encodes CASSPRQGENTEAFF.

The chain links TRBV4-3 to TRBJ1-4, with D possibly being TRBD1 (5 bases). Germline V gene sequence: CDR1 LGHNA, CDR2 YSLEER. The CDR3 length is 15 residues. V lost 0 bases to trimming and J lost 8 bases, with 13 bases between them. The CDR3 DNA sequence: TGCGCCAGCAGCCAAGAATGGGAGGGGCGGGAAAAACTGTTTTTT. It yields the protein CASSQEWEGREKLFF.

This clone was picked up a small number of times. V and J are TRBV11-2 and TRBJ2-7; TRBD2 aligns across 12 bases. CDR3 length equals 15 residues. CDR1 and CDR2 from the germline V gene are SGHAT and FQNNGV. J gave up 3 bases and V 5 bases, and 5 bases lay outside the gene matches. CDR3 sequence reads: CASSEGLAGNYEQYF. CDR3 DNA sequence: TGTGCCAGCAGCGAAGGACTAGCGGGGAACTACGAGCAGTACTTC. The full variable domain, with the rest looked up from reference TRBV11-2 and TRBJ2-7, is EAGVAQSPRYKIIEKRQSVAFWCNPISGHATLYWYQQILGQGPKLLIQFQNNGVVDDSQLPKDRFSAERLKGVDSTLKIQPAKLEDSAVYLCASSEGLAGNYEQYFGPGTRLTVT.

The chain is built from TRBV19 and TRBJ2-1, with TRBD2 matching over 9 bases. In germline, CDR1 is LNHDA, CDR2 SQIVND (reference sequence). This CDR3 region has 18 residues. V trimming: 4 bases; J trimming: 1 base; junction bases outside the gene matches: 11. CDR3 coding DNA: TGTGCCAGTAGTAGAGGGGACTGGGGACTAGCTTCCTACAATGAGCAGTTCTTC. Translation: CASSRGDWGLASYNEQFF.

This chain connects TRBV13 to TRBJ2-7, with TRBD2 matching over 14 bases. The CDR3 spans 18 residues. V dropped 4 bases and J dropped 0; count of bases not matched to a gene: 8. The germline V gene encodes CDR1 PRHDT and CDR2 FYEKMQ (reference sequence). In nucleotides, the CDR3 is TGTGCCAGCAGCTCGGGACTAGCGGGAGCCCTGAGCTCCTACGAGCAGTACGTC. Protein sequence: CASSSGLAGALSSYEQYV.

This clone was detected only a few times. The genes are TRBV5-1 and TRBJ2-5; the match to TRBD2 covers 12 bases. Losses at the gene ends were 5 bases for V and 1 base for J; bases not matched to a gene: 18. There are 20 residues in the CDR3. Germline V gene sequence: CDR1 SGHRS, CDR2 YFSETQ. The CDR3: CASRPYGLAGPSTAQETQYF. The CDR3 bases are TGCGCCAGCAGACCGTACGGACTAGCGGGACCTTCCACGGCCCAAGAGACCCAGTACTTC.

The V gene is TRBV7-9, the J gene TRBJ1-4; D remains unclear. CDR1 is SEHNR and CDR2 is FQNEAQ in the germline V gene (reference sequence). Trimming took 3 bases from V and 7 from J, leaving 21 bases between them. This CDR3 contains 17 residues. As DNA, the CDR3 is TGTGCCAGCAGCTTCCCCCAAGGTGGAGGCGCTGGTGAAAAACTGTTTTTT. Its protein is CASSFPQGGGAGEKLFF.

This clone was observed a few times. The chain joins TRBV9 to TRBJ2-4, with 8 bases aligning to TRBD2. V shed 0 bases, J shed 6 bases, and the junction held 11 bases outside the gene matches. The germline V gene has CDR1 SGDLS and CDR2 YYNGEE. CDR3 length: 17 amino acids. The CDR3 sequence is CASSVGSSGLSRNIQYF. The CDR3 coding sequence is TGTGCCAGCAGCGTAGGATCTAGCGGGTTGAGTAGAAACATTCAGTACTTC. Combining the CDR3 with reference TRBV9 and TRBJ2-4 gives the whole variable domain DSGVTQTPKHLITATGQRVTLRCSPRSGDLSVYWYQQSLDQGLQFLIQYYNGEERAKGNILERFSAQQFPDLHSELNLSSLELGDSALYFCASSVGSSGLSRNIQYFGAGTRLSVL.

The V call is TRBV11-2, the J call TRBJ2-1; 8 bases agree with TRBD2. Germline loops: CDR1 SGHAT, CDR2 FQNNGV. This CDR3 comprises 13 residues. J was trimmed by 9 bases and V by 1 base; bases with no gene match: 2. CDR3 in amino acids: CASSLAGGGEQFF. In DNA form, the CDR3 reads TGTGCCAGCAGCTTAGCGGGAGGGGGTGAGCAGTTCTTC.

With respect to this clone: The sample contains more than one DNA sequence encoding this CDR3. CDR3 in amino acids: CASTRQGNSNQPQHF. CDR3 sequence (DNA): TGTGCCAGCACCCGGCAGGGGAATAGCAATCAGCCCCAGCATTTT. The chain joins TRBV6-6 to TRBJ1-5; perhaps TRBD1 as D (6 bases). The germline V and J ends were trimmed by 7 bases and 0 bases, with 13 bases remaining between them. Germline V gene lookup returns CDR1 MNHNY and CDR2 SVGAGI (reference sequence). The CDR3 sequence is 15 residues long.

CDR3 in amino acids: CASSPTGHTTQETQYF. The CDR3 DNA reads TGTGCCAGCAGCCCGACAGGGCACACCACCCAAGAGACCCAGTACTTC. The J gene is TRBJ2-5, the V gene TRBV5-4, with 7 bases lining up with TRBD1. Germline assignment: CDR1 SGHNT and CDR2 YYREEE (reference sequence). With 4 bases clipped from V and 1 base from J, the junction kept 10 bases outside the gene matches. The CDR3 has 16 residues.

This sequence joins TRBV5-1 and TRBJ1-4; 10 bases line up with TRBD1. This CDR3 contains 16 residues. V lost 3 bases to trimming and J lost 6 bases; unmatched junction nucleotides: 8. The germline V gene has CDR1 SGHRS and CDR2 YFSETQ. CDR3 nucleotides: TGCGCCAGCAGCTCCAACCTCGGACAGGGGGATGAAAAACTGTTTTTT. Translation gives CASSSNLGQGDEKLFF.

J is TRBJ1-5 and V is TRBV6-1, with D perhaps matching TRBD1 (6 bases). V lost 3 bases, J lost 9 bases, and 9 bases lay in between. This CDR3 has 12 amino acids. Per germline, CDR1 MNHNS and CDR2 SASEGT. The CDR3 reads CASSDRGGPQHF. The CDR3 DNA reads TGTGCCAGCAGTGATAGAGGGGGGCCCCAGCATTTT.

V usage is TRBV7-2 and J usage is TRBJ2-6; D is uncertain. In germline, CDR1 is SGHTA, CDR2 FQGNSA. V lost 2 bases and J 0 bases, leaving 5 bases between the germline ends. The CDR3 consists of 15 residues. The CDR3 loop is CASSLLFSGANVLTF. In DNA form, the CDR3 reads TGTGCCAGCAGCTTACTCTTCTCTGGGGCCAACGTCCTGACTTTC. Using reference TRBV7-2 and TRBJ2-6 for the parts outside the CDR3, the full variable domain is GAGVSQSPSNKVTEKGKDVELRCDPISGHTALYWYRQSLGQGLEFLIYFQGNSAPDKSGLPSDRFSAERTGGSVSTLTIQRTQQEDSAVYLCASSLLFSGANVLTFGAGSRLTVL.

The CDR3 spells CASSTQANEQFF. In DNA, the CDR3 is TGCGCCAGCAGCACCCAGGCCAATGAGCAGTTCTTC. V is TRBV5-1 and J is TRBJ2-1, with no clear D. Germline assignment: CDR1 SGHRS and CDR2 YFSETQ. The CDR3 has 12 amino acids. V shed 4 bases and J shed 6 bases, with 8 bases lying between them.

The DNA of the CDR3 is TGCGCCAGCAGCTTGGCCCAGGGGGCCTTCGGCGGCTACACCTTC. Its protein is CASSLAQGAFGGYTF. The chain carries TRBV5-1 and TRBJ1-2; TRBD1 aligns across 8 bases. Germline V gene lookup returns CDR1 SGHRS and CDR2 YFSETQ. Trimming removed 0 bases from V and 8 bases from J; junction bases left unmatched: 9. CDR3 size: 15 residues. Looking up the rest from reference TRBV5-1 and TRBJ1-2 gives the full variable domain: KAGVTQTPRYLIKTRGQQVTLSCSPISGHRSVSWYQQTPGQGLQFLFEYFSETQRNKGNFPGRFSGRQFSNSRSEMNVSTLELGDSALYLCASSLAQGAFGGYTFGSGTRLTVV.

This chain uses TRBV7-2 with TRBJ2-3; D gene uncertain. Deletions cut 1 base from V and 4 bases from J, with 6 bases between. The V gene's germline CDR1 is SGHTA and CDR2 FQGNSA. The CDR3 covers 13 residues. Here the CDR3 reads CASSLDRADTQYF. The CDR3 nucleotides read TGTGCCAGCAGCTTAGATCGGGCAGATACGCAGTATTTT.

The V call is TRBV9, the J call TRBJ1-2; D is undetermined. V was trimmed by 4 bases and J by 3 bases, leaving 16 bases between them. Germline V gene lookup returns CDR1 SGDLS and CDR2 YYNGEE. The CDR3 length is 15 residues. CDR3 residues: CASSPSGSGDYGYTF. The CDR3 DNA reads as TGTGCCAGCAGCCCCAGCGGTTCGGGAGACTATGGCTACACCTTC.

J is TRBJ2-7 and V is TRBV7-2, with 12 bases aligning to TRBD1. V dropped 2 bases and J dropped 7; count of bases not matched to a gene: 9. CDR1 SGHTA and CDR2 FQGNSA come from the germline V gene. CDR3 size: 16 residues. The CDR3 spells CASSLTAGQGAGEQYF. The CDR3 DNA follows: TGTGCCAGCAGCTTAACCGCGGGACAGGGGGCGGGTGAGCAGTACTTC.

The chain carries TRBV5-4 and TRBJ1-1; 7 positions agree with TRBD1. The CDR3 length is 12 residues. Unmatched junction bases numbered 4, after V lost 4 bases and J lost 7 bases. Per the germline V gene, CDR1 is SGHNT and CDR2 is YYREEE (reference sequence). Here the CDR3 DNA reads TGTGCCAGCAGCCCACAGGGGATTGAAGCTTTCTTT. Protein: CASSPQGIEAFF.

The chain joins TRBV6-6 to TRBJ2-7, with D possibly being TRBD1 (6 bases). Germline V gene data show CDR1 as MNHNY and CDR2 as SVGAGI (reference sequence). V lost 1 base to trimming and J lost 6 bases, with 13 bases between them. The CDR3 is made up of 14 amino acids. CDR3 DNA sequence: TGTGCCAGCAGTTACTTCTCCAGGGGTGGCGAGCAGTACTTC. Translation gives CASSYFSRGGEQYF.

The CDR3 protein is CASSELAGERETQYF. The CDR3 DNA follows: TGTGCCAGCAGTGAGCTAGCGGGAGAAAGGGAGACCCAGTACTTC. The chain carries TRBV25-1 and TRBJ2-5; 10 bases match TRBD2. This CDR3 is 15 amino acids long. The trim removed 3 bases at V and 5 bases at J, leaving 6 bases unmatched. In germline, CDR1 is MGHDK, CDR2 SYGVNS.

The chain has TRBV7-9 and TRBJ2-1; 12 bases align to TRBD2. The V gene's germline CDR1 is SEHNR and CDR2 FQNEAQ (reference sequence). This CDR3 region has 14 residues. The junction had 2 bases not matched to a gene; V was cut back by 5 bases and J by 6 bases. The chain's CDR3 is CASSRTSGTNEQFF. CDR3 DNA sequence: TGTGCCAGCAGCAGGACTAGCGGGACCAATGAGCAGTTCTTC.

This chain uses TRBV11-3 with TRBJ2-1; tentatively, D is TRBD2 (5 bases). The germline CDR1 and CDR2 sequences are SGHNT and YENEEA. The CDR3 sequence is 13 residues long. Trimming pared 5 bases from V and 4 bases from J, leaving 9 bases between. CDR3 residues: CASSTDSYNEQFF. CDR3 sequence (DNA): TGTGCCAGCAGCACGGACTCATACAATGAGCAGTTCTTC.

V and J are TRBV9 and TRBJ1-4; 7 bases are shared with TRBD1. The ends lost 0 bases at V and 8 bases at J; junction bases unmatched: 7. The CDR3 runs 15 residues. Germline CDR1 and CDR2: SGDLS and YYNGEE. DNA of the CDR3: TGTGCCAGCAGCGTAGAGGGGGCCGGCCGGGAAAAACTGTTTTTT. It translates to CASSVEGAGREKLFF.

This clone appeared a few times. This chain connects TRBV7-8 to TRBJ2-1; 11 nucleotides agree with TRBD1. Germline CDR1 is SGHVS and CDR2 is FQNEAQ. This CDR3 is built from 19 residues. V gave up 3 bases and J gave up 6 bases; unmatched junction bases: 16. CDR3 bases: TGTGCCAGCAGCTTGATCGGACAGGGGGCTTTTGCAGCTCGCAATGAGCAGTTCTTC. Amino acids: CASSLIGQGAFAARNEQFF.

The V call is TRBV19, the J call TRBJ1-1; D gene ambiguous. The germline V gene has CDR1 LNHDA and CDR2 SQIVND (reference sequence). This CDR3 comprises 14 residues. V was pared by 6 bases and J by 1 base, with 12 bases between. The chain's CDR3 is CASRLKQTNTEAFF. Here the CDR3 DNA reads TGTGCCAGTAGGCTTAAACAGACGAACACTGAAGCTTTCTTT.

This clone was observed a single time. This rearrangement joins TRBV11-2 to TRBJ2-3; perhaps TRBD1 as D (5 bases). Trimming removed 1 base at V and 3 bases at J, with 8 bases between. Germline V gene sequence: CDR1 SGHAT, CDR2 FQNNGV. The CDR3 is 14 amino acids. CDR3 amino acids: CASSLGRETDTQYF. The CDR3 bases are TGTGCCAGCAGCTTAGGCAGGGAAACAGATACGCAGTATTTT.

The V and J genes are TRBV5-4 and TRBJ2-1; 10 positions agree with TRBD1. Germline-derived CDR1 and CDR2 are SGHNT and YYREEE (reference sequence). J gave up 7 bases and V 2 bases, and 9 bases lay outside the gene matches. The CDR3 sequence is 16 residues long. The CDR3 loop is CASSLQKGQGSNEQFF. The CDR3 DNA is TGTGCCAGCAGCTTACAAAAGGGACAGGGGAGTAATGAGCAGTTCTTC.

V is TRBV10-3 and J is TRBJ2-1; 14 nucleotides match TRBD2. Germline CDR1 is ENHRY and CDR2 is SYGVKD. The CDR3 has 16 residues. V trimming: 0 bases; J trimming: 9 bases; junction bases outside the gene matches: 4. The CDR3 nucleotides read TGTGCCATCAGTGAGTCGACTAGCGGGAGGGGTTTTGAGCAGTTCTTC. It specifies CAISESTSGRGFEQFF.